This T cell receptor beta chain comes out of a study of CD8 T cells in Susac syndrome. Random-hexamer reverse transcription was applied to roughly 0.45 to 1 ug RNA. Amplification of TCR beta CDR3 by immunoSEQ multiplex PCR spanned 54 Vbeta and 13 Jbeta. Using its own MiXCR run on the immunoSEQ multiplex PCR reads, TCRdb lists one record per CDR3 protein. The data show under 200,000 distinct CDR3 sequences, roughly 95% seen once. CDR3 size: 14 residues. The V gene's germline CDR1 is KGHSY and CDR2 FQNENV. Trimming left V 6 bases short and J 2 bases short, with 14 bases between. Sequencing input: CD8+ T cells from PBMCs. The chain uses TRBV16 and TRBJ2-7, with D possibly being TRBD1 or TRBD2 (5 bases each). The sequence was obtained from a human donor with multiple sclerosis. DNA of the CDR3: TGTGCCAGCAGTCAACCCCGGGACGCCTACGAGCAGTACTTC. Amino acids: CASSQPRDAYEQYF.